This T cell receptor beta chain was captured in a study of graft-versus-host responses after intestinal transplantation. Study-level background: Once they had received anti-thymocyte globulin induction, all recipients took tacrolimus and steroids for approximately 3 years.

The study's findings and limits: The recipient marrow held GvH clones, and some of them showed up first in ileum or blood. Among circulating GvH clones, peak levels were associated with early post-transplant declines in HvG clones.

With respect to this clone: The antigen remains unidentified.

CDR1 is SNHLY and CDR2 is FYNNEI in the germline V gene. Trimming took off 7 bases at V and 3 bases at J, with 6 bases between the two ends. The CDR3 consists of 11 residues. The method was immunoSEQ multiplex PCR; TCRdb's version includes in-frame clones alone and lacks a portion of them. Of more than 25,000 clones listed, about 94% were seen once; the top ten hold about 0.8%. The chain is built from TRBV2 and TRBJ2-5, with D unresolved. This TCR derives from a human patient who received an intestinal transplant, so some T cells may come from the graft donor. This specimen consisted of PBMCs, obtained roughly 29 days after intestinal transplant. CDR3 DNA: TGTGCCAGCACACGTGAAGAGACCCAGTACTTC. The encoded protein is CASTREETQYF.